These 5 T cell receptor beta chains originate from one sample sequenced in a study of persistence of HIV-infected CD4 T cells. These TCRs are of unknown antigen specificity. Stimulation used approximately 9.1 ug/mL lysate from CMV-infected fibroblasts. Sorting selected CD4+ T cells upregulating both CD40 ligand and CD69. The immunoSEQ assay was version 4, run in survey mode. The assay was immunoSEQ multiplex PCR, and TCRdb's table has in-frame clones only and misses some. The data show some 13,000 clones, 71% seen once. The material sequenced was CD4+ T cells sorted from PBMCs after roughly 17-hour stimulation, taken from a patient who received antiretroviral therapy. The receptors were sampled from an adult man with HIV who was CMV-seropositive.

This clone was counted once. The V gene is TRBV5-1, the J gene TRBJ2-2; 9 bases align to TRBD1. The trim removed 0 bases at V and 7 bases at J, leaving 4 bases unmatched. This CDR3 spans 15 amino acids. The germline CDR1 and CDR2 sequences are SGHRS and YFSETQ. In DNA form, the CDR3 reads TGCGCCAGCAGCTTGGAACAGGGGGCGATCGGGGAGCTGTTTTTT. Encoded protein: CASSLEQGAIGELFF.

This clone was observed once. J is TRBJ2-1 and V is TRBV6-5; 12 bases are a match to TRBD2. The germline gives CDR1 MNHEY, CDR2 SVGAGI. Trimming took 4 bases from V and 5 from J; bases not matched to a gene: 6. The CDR3 runs to 16 residues. Written as DNA, the CDR3 is TGTGCCAGCAGTTCACGACTAGCGGGGGTAAACAATGAGCAGTTCTTC. Its protein is CASSSRLAGVNNEQFF.

This clone was seen a single time. This sequence joins TRBV6-6 and TRBJ1-5; D is uncertain. Germline values: CDR1 MNHNY, CDR2 SVGAGI (reference sequence). CDR3 size: 11 residues. V lost 5 bases to trimming and J lost 10 bases, with 9 bases between them. The CDR3 loop is CASSLTGPQHF. The CDR3, as DNA: TGTGCCAGCAGTCTGACGGGTCCCCAGCATTTT.

Written as DNA, the CDR3 is TGCGCCAGCAGCTTGGTATTAGCGGGGAACACAGATACGCAGTATTTT. Protein sequence: CASSLVLAGNTDTQYF. V usage is TRBV5-1 and J usage is TRBJ2-3, with 8 bases that match TRBD2. This CDR3 has 16 residues. V was pared by 0 bases and J by 2 bases, with 5 bases of the junction left unmatched. The germline gives CDR1 SGHRS, CDR2 YFSETQ.

This rearrangement joins TRBV28 to TRBJ2-3, with D perhaps TRBD1 (6 bases). V shed 5 bases and J shed 8 bases, with 17 bases lying between them. This CDR3 has 14 residues. Germline loops: CDR1 MDHEN, CDR2 SYDVKM. In nucleotides, the CDR3 is TGTGCCAGCAGTCTGATGGGGGCCTCGGGTACGCAGTATTTT. Translating gives CASSLMGASGTQYF. The full variable domain, completed using reference TRBV28 and TRBJ2-3, is DVKVTQSSRYLVKRTGEKVFLECVQDMDHENMFWYRQDPGLGLRLIYFSYDVKMKEKGDIPEGYSVSREKKERFSLILESASTNQTSMYLCASSLMGASGTQYFGPGTRLTVL.